This is a list of T cell receptor beta chains from one sample in a study of technical replicates of blood from a handful of donors. TCRdb's copy holds only in-frame clones and misses some; the assay was immunoSEQ multiplex PCR. The table shows some 56,000 clones, with roughly 96% occurring only once. The sample consisted of PBMCs. These receptors came from a human donor in good health. Some clones in this sample may be carry-over from other donors' samples. Each CDR3 is given with its conserved first and last residue. The order of the fields is clone size, D gene, V gene, J gene, CDR3 protein, CDR3 DNA. The D gene is left open where the match is weak. A clone size is listed for some rows: how often the clone was seen (once, few, many), or a class if it is expanded.

clone_size: NA; d_call: NA; v_call: TRBV12-2; j_call: TRBJ2-7; cdr3_aa: CASRLEDRKSNEQYF; cdr3_nt: TGTGCAAGTCGCTTAGAGGACAGAAAGTCTAACGAGCAGTACTTC
clone_size: NA; d_call: TRBD1; v_call: TRBV6-5; j_call: TRBJ1-2; cdr3_aa: CASSPDRGSGYTF; cdr3_nt: TGTGCCAGCAGTCCTGACAGGGGGAGTGGCTACACCTTC
clone_size: NA; d_call: NA; v_call: TRBV6-5; j_call: TRBJ1-2; cdr3_aa: CASSGRAPGYTF; cdr3_nt: TGTGCCAGCAGTGGTCGAGCGCCTGGCTACACCTTC
clone_size: once; d_call: NA; v_call: TRBV20-1; j_call: TRBJ2-1; cdr3_aa: CSASTYNEQFF; cdr3_nt: TGCAGTGCTTCTACCTACAATGAGCAGTTCTTC
clone_size: NA; d_call: TRBD2; v_call: TRBV9; j_call: TRBJ2-3; cdr3_aa: CASSEAGTSTDTQYF; cdr3_nt: TGTGCCAGCAGCGAAGCGGGAACTAGCACAGATACGCAGTATTTT
clone_size: NA; d_call: NA; v_call: TRBV7-9; j_call: TRBJ2-7; cdr3_aa: CASSPESVSTEQYF; cdr3_nt: TGTGCCAGCAGCCCTGAGTCGGTCTCCACCGAGCAGTACTTC
clone_size: NA; d_call: TRBD1; v_call: TRBV7-7; j_call: TRBJ2-5; cdr3_aa: CASSLNRGQETQYF; cdr3_nt: TGTGCCAGCAGCTTAAACAGGGGACAAGAGACCCAGTACTTC
clone_size: NA; d_call: TRBD2; v_call: TRBV7-2; j_call: TRBJ2-7; cdr3_aa: CASSLEAGPSYEQYF; cdr3_nt: TGTGCCAGCAGCTTAGAAGCGGGGCCTTCCTACGAGCAGTACTTC
clone_size: once; d_call: TRBD1; v_call: TRBV29-1; j_call: TRBJ2-7; cdr3_aa: CSVVLDRVGEQYF; cdr3_nt: TGCAGCGTTGTTCTCGACAGGGTGGGCGAGCAGTACTTC
clone_size: NA; d_call: TRBD2; v_call: TRBV5-1; j_call: TRBJ2-3; cdr3_aa: CASSPGTSAGTDTQYF; cdr3_nt: TGCGCCAGCAGCCCTGGGACTAGCGCCGGCACAGATACGCAGTATTTT
clone_size: NA; d_call: NA; v_call: TRBV5-1; j_call: TRBJ1-1; cdr3_aa: CASSSIGGKGTEAFF; cdr3_nt: TGCGCCAGCAGCTCCATCGGGGGTAAAGGCACTGAAGCTTTCTTT
clone_size: NA; d_call: NA; v_call: TRBV7-3; j_call: TRBJ1-2; cdr3_aa: CASSFGSHIGYTF; cdr3_nt: TGTGCCAGCAGCTTCGGGAGCCATATCGGCTACACCTTC
clone_size: NA; d_call: TRBD1; v_call: TRBV2; j_call: TRBJ2-3; cdr3_aa: CASRMGQGATDTQYF; cdr3_nt: TGTGCCAGCAGAATGGGACAGGGGGCGACAGATACGCAGTATTTT
clone_size: once; d_call: TRBD2; v_call: TRBV6-1; j_call: TRBJ2-7; cdr3_aa: CASSDPPGGSYEQYF; cdr3_nt: TGTGCCAGCAGTGATCCACCGGGAGGGTCCTACGAGCAGTACTTC
clone_size: NA; d_call: TRBD1; v_call: TRBV11-2; j_call: TRBJ1-2; cdr3_aa: CASTSTDRGLYGYTF; cdr3_nt: TGTGCCAGCACCTCAACTGACAGGGGTCTTTATGGCTACACCTTC
clone_size: NA; d_call: NA; v_call: TRBV7-2; j_call: TRBJ1-2; cdr3_aa: CASSLGRPNYGYTF; cdr3_nt: TGTGCCAGCAGCTTGGGCAGACCTAACTATGGCTACACCTTC
clone_size: once; d_call: TRBD1; v_call: TRBV5-4; j_call: TRBJ2-4; cdr3_aa: CASSAGTGGNIQYF; cdr3_nt: TGTGCCAGCAGCGCCGGGACAGGGGGAAACATTCAGTACTTC
clone_size: NA; d_call: NA; v_call: TRBV6-1; j_call: TRBJ1-4; cdr3_aa: CASSEIWGGEWGGKLFF; cdr3_nt: TGTGCCAGCAGTGAAATTTGGGGGGGAGAATGGGGCGGAAAACTGTTTTTT
clone_size: NA; d_call: TRBD2; v_call: TRBV27; j_call: TRBJ2-7; cdr3_aa: CASSALTSGYEQYF; cdr3_nt: TGTGCCAGCAGTGCGCTGACTAGCGGCTACGAGCAGTACTTC
clone_size: NA; d_call: NA; v_call: TRBV4-1; j_call: TRBJ2-5; cdr3_aa: CASSRGPQETQYF; cdr3_nt: TGCGCCAGCAGCAGGGGCCCCCAAGAGACCCAGTACTTC
clone_size: NA; d_call: TRBD2; v_call: TRBV10-3; j_call: TRBJ2-5; cdr3_aa: CAISDLEPSGRGTQYF; cdr3_nt: TGTGCCATCAGTGACCTCGAACCTAGCGGGAGGGGGACCCAGTACTTC
clone_size: NA; d_call: NA; v_call: TRBV5-6; j_call: TRBJ1-5; cdr3_aa: CASSQWGVRQPQHF; cdr3_nt: TGTGCCAGCAGCCAGTGGGGGGTGAGACAGCCCCAGCATTTT
clone_size: NA; d_call: TRBD2; v_call: TRBV19; j_call: TRBJ2-7; cdr3_aa: CASSNSGERSYEQYF; cdr3_nt: TGTGCCAGTAGCAATAGCGGGGAGAGATCCTACGAGCAGTACTTC
clone_size: NA; d_call: NA; v_call: TRBV5-6; j_call: TRBJ2-6; cdr3_aa: CASSFSPGANVLTF; cdr3_nt: TGTGCCAGCAGCTTCAGTCCCGGGGCCAACGTCCTGACTTTC
clone_size: NA; d_call: TRBD1; v_call: TRBV7-2; j_call: TRBJ1-1; cdr3_aa: CASSRDRDILDTEAFF; cdr3_nt: TGTGCCAGCAGTCGTGACAGGGATATTCTTGACACTGAAGCTTTCTTT
clone_size: NA; d_call: NA; v_call: TRBV11-2; j_call: TRBJ1-1; cdr3_aa: CASSLIGGFQAFF; cdr3_nt: TGTGCCAGCAGCTTAATAGGGGGTTTTCAAGCTTTCTTT
clone_size: NA; d_call: NA; v_call: TRBV19; j_call: TRBJ2-2; cdr3_aa: CASSYGGNTGELFF; cdr3_nt: TGTGCCAGTAGTTACGGGGGAAACACCGGGGAGCTGTTTTTT
clone_size: NA; d_call: TRBD2; v_call: TRBV29-1; j_call: TRBJ2-7; cdr3_aa: CSAFSGSRDEQYF; cdr3_nt: TGCAGCGCCTTTAGCGGGAGTCGCGACGAGCAGTACTTC
clone_size: NA; d_call: TRBD1; v_call: TRBV4-3; j_call: TRBJ2-3; cdr3_aa: CASSPPDRDRGPSTDTQYF; cdr3_nt: TGCGCCAGCAGCCCCCCGGACAGGGATAGGGGGCCATCCACAGATACGCAGTATTTT
clone_size: NA; d_call: TRBD1; v_call: TRBV2; j_call: TRBJ1-2; cdr3_aa: CASRDGTGKTKLYGYTF; cdr3_nt: TGTGCCAGCAGAGACGGGACAGGGAAGACTAAACTATATGGCTACACCTTC
clone_size: NA; d_call: TRBD1; v_call: TRBV5-1; j_call: TRBJ2-5; cdr3_aa: CASSRTGAFQETQYF; cdr3_nt: TGCGCCAGCAGCAGGACAGGGGCATTCCAAGAGACCCAGTACTTC
clone_size: NA; d_call: NA; v_call: TRBV7-2; j_call: TRBJ2-1; cdr3_aa: CASSLRDFSYNEQFF; cdr3_nt: TGTGCCAGCAGCTTGCGGGATTTTTCCTACAATGAGCAGTTCTTC
clone_size: NA; d_call: TRBD1; v_call: TRBV25-1; j_call: TRBJ1-1; cdr3_aa: CASSELGQANTEAFF; cdr3_nt: TGTGCCAGCAGTGAATTGGGACAGGCGAACACTGAAGCTTTCTTT
clone_size: NA; d_call: NA; v_call: TRBV10-3; j_call: TRBJ2-2; cdr3_aa: CAISEHGGQTAGELFF; cdr3_nt: TGTGCCATCAGTGAGCACGGGGGGCAGACTGCCGGGGAGCTGTTTTTT
clone_size: NA; d_call: NA; v_call: TRBV7-3; j_call: TRBJ1-1; cdr3_aa: CASRRQVGTEAFF; cdr3_nt: TGTGCCAGCAGAAGACAGGTGGGCACTGAAGCTTTCTTT
clone_size: NA; d_call: TRBD2; v_call: TRBV7-2; j_call: TRBJ2-1; cdr3_aa: CASSFDLAGAAEQFF; cdr3_nt: TGTGCCAGCAGCTTTGACCTAGCGGGGGCCGCTGAGCAGTTCTTC
clone_size: NA; d_call: TRBD2; v_call: TRBV7-2; j_call: TRBJ2-1; cdr3_aa: CASSPIAGEQFF; cdr3_nt: TGTGCCAGCAGCCCTATAGCGGGTGAGCAGTTCTTC
clone_size: NA; d_call: NA; v_call: TRBV7-9; j_call: TRBJ2-7; cdr3_aa: CASSVRATYEQYF; cdr3_nt: TGTGCCAGCAGCGTGAGGGCGACCTACGAGCAGTACTTC
clone_size: once; d_call: NA; v_call: TRBV5-1; j_call: TRBJ2-7; cdr3_aa: CASSQDSPLGEQYF; cdr3_nt: TGCGCCAGCAGCCAGGACAGCCCATTGGGGGAGCAGTACTTC
clone_size: NA; d_call: NA; v_call: TRBV20-1; j_call: TRBJ2-5; cdr3_aa: CSAIKGETQYF; cdr3_nt: TGCAGTGCCATCAAGGGGGAGACCCAGTACTTC
clone_size: NA; d_call: TRBD1; v_call: TRBV19; j_call: TRBJ1-1; cdr3_aa: CASISVEGAGTEAFF; cdr3_nt: TGTGCCAGTATCTCGGTGGAGGGGGCGGGGACTGAAGCTTTCTTT
clone_size: NA; d_call: NA; v_call: TRBV7-2; j_call: TRBJ1-2; cdr3_aa: CASSPRDTASYGYTF; cdr3_nt: TGTGCCAGCAGCCCCCGGGACACAGCTAGCTATGGCTACACCTTC
clone_size: once; d_call: TRBD1; v_call: TRBV13; j_call: TRBJ2-1; cdr3_aa: CASSFLGTGVNNEQFF; cdr3_nt: TGTGCCAGCAGCTTTTTAGGAACAGGGGTCAACAATGAGCAGTTCTTC
clone_size: NA; d_call: NA; v_call: TRBV13; j_call: TRBJ2-7; cdr3_aa: CASSLGRGSSYEQYF; cdr3_nt: TGTGCCAGCAGCTTAGGAAGGGGATCGTCCTACGAGCAGTACTTC
clone_size: few; d_call: NA; v_call: TRBV2; j_call: TRBJ2-3; cdr3_aa: CASRIGLSSTDTQYF; cdr3_nt: TGTGCCAGCAGGATAGGACTCTCTAGCACAGATACGCAGTATTTT